A single sample is the source of the 3 T cell receptor beta chains below, sequenced in a study of vaccination and CD4 T cells after COVID-19. For these receptors, no antigen is known. Described treatment: roughly 10-day PBMC culture with coronavirus spike peptide pools or control peptides (ViraFEST assay). The Oncomine TCR Beta short-read assay sequenced DNA from cultured CD4+ T cells. TCRdb analysed the PCR reads with MiXCR anew, one entry per CDR3 protein. The data show about 18,000 distinct CDR3 sequences, 56% seen once. Sample: CD4+ T cells from blood, cultured in vitro. Every receptor here comes from a human donor who had recovered from COVID-19.

The chain has TRBV6-5 and TRBJ1-1; 9 bases align to TRBD1. V shed 2 bases, J shed 11 bases, and the junction held 6 bases outside the gene matches. CDR1 is MNHEY, CDR2 SVGAGI, per germline. The CDR3 runs 13 residues. The CDR3 loop reads CASSYLDRGPAFF. The DNA of the CDR3 is TGTGCCAGCAGTTACCTGGACAGGGGCCCCGCTTTCTTT.

The chain has TRBV7-9 and TRBJ1-3; D gene unclear. Trimming stripped 4 bases from V and 4 bases from J, with 14 bases between. The germline gives CDR1 SEHNR, CDR2 FQNEAQ (reference sequence). The CDR3 is 15 residues long. The CDR3 here is CASSSISGLGNTIYF. CDR3 coding DNA: TGTGCCAGCAGCTCGATCTCGGGCCTCGGAAACACCATATATTTT. Looking up the rest from reference TRBV7-9 and TRBJ1-3 gives the full variable domain: DTGVSQNPRHKITKRGQNVTFRCDPISEHNRLYWYRQTLGQGPEFLTYFQNEAQLEKSRLLSDRFSAERPKGSFSTLEIQRTEQGDSAMYLCASSSISGLGNTIYFGEGSWLTVV.

The chain couples TRBV19 to TRBJ2-5; 9 bases are shared with TRBD1. From germline, CDR1 is LNHDA and CDR2 SQIVND (reference sequence). V lost 10 bases, J lost 1 base, and 4 bases stayed unmatched. This CDR3 is built from 13 residues. The CDR3 region is CATATGGQETQYF. In DNA form, the CDR3 reads TGTGCCACCGCGACAGGGGGCCAAGAGACCCAGTACTTC.